These 9 T cell receptor beta chains were all obtained from the same sample, sequenced in a study of OX40 agonist ivuxolimab in advanced cancers. The protocol was immunoSEQ multiplex PCR, while the TCRdb copy is restricted to in-frame clones and leaves out a portion. Of more than 65,000 clones in the sample, about 85% were seen once. This specimen consisted of CD4+ or CD8+ T cells sorted from blood, obtained in a trial of the OX40 agonist ivuxolimab. The receptor source for this set is an adult with an advanced solid tumor such as melanoma, head and neck, liver or kidney cancer.

This clone has a single count. The gene calls are TRBV6-1 and TRBJ2-3; D possibly corresponds to TRBD2 (5 bases). CDR1 is MNHNS, CDR2 SASEGT, per germline. Deletions cut 7 bases from V and 2 bases from J, with 16 bases between. The CDR3 totals 15 residues. The CDR3 nucleotides are TGTGCCAGCACTGTTACTAGGAGCCTCACAGATACGCAGTATTTT. Protein: CASTVTRSLTDTQYF.

This clone was seen a single time. The rearrangement links TRBV5-1 to TRBJ2-7, with 7 bases identical to TRBD1. The V and J ends lost 0 bases and 7 bases, in that order; junction bases with no gene match: 10. Germline CDR1 SGHRS, CDR2 YFSETQ. CDR3 length: 15 residues. CDR3 residues: CASSLGQGTIYEQYF. CDR3 DNA: TGCGCCAGCAGCTTGGGACAGGGTACGATCTATGAGCAGTACTTC.

This rearrangement joins TRBV7-2 to TRBJ2-2; D possibly corresponds to TRBD1 (5 bases). From germline, CDR1 is SGHTA and CDR2 FQGNSA. This CDR3 comprises 13 residues. V was trimmed by 5 bases and J by 1 base, leaving 5 bases between them. The CDR3 sequence: CASSQGNTGELFF. CDR3 nucleotides: TGTGCCAGCAGCCAGGGGAACACCGGGGAGCTGTTTTTT.

This chain joins TRBV11-3 and TRBJ2-7; 7 bases align to TRBD1. The CDR3 covers 13 residues. The V gene's germline CDR1 is SGHNT and CDR2 YENEEA. The trim removed 5 bases at V and 2 bases at J, leaving 3 bases unmatched. The CDR3 reads CASSIGTAYEQYF. The CDR3, as DNA: TGTGCCAGCAGCATTGGGACAGCCTACGAGCAGTACTTC.

The DNA of the CDR3 is TGTGCCAGCAGCGACAGCTACGGGGCTAATGAAAAACTGTTTTTT. Its protein product is CASSDSYGANEKLFF. The chain joins TRBV7-9 to TRBJ1-4, with a weak D call TRBD1 (5 bases). CDR1 and CDR2 (germline): SEHNR, FQNEAQ (reference sequence). The CDR3 has 15 residues. Trimming pared 5 bases from V and 3 bases from J, leaving 13 bases between.

A remark on this clone: A read error may produce the germline difference seen at one junction end. In the same sample, other DNA sequences code for this CDR3. CDR3 amino acids: CASSRKQGDYEKLFF. The CDR3 bases are TGTGCCAGTAGCCGAAAACAGGGGGACTATGAAAAACTGTTTTTT. The chain combines TRBV4-2 with TRBJ1-4, with 8 bases matching TRBD1. Germline V CDR1 and CDR2: LGHNA, YNFKEQ. CDR3 size: 15 residues.

J is TRBJ1-3 and V is TRBV5-4; D unresolved. Trimming removed 1 base at V and 4 bases at J, with 9 bases between. Germline V gives CDR1 SGHNT, CDR2 YYREEE (reference sequence). The CDR3 contains 14 residues. CDR3 nucleotides: TGTGCCAGCAGCTTGTTCGGCGGAGGAAACACCATATATTTT. The encoded protein is CASSLFGGGNTIYF.

The chain has TRBV6-1 and TRBJ1-3; 9 bases are shared with TRBD1. With V trimmed by 7 bases and J by 3 bases, 4 bases remained unmatched. Germline V gene lookup returns CDR1 MNHNS and CDR2 SASEGT. The CDR3 is made up of 14 amino acids. The CDR3 sequence is CASTDRGVGNTIYF. CDR3 DNA: TGTGCCAGCACAGACAGGGGGGTTGGAAACACCATATATTTT.

V and J are TRBV28 and TRBJ2-5, with 10 bases lining up with TRBD2. The J call may be wrong; the DNA end is better matched by TRBJ2-7. The CDR3 consists of 15 residues. Germline V gene lookup returns CDR1 MDHEN and CDR2 SYDVKM. The chain's CDR3 is CASSASGGNSYEQYF. The CDR3 nucleotides read TGTGCCAGCAGTGCTAGCGGGGGTAACTCCTACGAGCAGTACTTC.